The source of this TCR beta chain is a study of tumor-infiltrating lymphocytes in localized non-small cell lung cancer. About the research overall: Patients included smokers and never-smokers with various histologies, some sampled after neoadjuvant chemotherapy. From each patient, both tumor and uninvolved lung, non-adjacent to tumor, were sampled. The study's findings and limits: Not all patients were TCR sequenced, owing to tissue quantity.

The ends were cut back, 0 bases at V and 1 base at J, with 7 bases in the middle. The CDR3 loop spans 14 amino acids. The germline V gene encodes CDR1 SGDLS and CDR2 YYNGEE. Measured with immunoSEQ multiplex PCR; TCRdb has only the in-frame clones, and not every one. The table records about 3,800 clones, around three fifths of them present only once. This clone was detected a few times. Its antigen remains unidentified. Sequences were obtained from uninvolved lung tissue not adjacent to the tumor. The rearrangement uses TRBV9 and TRBJ2-5; D gene ambiguous. This clonotype originated in a human donor with non-small cell lung cancer. CDR3 coding DNA: TGTGCCAGCAGCGTAGCTGCAGCCCAAGAGACCCAGTACTTC. This encodes CASSVAAAQETQYF.